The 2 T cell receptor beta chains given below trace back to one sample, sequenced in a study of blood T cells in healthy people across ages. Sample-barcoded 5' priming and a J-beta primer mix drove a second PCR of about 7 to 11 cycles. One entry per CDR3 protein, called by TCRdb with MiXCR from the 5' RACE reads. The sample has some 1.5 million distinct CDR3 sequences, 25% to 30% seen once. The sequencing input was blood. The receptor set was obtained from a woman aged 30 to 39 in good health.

The CDR3 DNA is TGTGCCACCAGTTCTCCTAGTGGACAGGGCTACGAGCAGTACTTC. It translates to CATSSPSGQGYEQYF. J is TRBJ2-7 and V is TRBV24-1, with 8 bases lining up with TRBD1. The V gene's germline CDR1 is KGHDR and CDR2 SFDVKD. The CDR3 covers 15 residues. Losses at the gene ends were 6 bases for V and 3 bases for J; bases not matched to a gene: 9.

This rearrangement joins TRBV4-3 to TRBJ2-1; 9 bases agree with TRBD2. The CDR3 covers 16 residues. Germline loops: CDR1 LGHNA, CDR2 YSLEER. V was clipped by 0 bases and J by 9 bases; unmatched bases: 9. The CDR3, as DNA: TGCGCCAGCAGCCAAGAGGTGACTAGCGGCCTTGGTGAGCAGTTCTTC. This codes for CASSQEVTSGLGEQFF.